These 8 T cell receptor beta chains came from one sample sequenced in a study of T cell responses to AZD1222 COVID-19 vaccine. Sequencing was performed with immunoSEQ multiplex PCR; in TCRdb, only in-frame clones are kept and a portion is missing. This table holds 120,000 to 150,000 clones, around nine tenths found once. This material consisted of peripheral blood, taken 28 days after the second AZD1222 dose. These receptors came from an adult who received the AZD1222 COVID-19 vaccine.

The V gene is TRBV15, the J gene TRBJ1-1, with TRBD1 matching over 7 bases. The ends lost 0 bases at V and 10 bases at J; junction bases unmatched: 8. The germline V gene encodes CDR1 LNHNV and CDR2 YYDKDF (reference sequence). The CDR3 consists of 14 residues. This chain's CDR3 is CATSREGQPSRAFF. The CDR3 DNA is TGTGCCACCAGCAGAGAGGGACAGCCCTCTAGAGCTTTCTTT.

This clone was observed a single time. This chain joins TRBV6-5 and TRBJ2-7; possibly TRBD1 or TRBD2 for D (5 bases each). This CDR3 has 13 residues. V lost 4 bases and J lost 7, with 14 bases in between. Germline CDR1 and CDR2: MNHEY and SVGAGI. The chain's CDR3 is CASSLGTNWEQYF. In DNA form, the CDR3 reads TGTGCCAGCAGTTTGGGGACGAATTGGGAGCAGTACTTC.

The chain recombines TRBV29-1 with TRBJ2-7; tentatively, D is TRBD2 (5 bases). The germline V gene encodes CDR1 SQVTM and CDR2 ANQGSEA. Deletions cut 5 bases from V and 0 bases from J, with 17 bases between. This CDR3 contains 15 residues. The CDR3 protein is CSVTTGVGNSYEQYF. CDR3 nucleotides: TGCAGCGTTACGACCGGGGTAGGGAACTCCTACGAGCAGTACTTC.

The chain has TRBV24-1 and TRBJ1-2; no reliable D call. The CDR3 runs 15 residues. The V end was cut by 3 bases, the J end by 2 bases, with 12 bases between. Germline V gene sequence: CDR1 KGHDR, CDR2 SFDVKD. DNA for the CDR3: TGTGCCACCAGTGATCCCCAGGTGGGCAACTATGGCTACACCTTC. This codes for CATSDPQVGNYGYTF.

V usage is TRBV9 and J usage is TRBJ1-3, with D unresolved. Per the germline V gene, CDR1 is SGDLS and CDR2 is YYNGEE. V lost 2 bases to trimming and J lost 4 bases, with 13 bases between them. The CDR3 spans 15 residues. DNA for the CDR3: TGTGCCAGCAGCGTGGGTGGTCGGTCGGGAAACACCATATATTTT. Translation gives CASSVGGRSGNTIYF.

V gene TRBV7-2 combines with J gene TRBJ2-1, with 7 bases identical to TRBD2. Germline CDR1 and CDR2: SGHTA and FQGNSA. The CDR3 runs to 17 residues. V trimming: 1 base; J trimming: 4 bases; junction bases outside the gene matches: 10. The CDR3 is CASSLGGGSGGYNEQFF. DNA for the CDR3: TGTGCCAGCAGCTTAGGGGGGGGTAGCGGAGGGTACAATGAGCAGTTCTTC.

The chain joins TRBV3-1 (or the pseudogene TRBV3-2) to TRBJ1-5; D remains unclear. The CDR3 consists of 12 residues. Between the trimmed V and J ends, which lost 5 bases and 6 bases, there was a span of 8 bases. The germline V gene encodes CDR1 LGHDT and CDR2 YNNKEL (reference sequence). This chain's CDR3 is CASSAPGQPQHF. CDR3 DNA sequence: TGTGCCAGCAGCGCCCCGGGTCAGCCCCAGCATTTT.

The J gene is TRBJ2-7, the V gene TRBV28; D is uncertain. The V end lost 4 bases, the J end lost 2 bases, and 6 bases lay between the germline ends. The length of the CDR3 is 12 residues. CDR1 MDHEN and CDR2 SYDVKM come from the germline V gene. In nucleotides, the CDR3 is TGTGCCAGCAGTTCAGGACCCTACGAGCAGTACTTC. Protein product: CASSSGPYEQYF.